This TCR beta chain originates from a study of memory CD8 T cells in hepatitis C reinfection. At the level of the study: Between 3 and 8 weeks after reinfection detection, peak samples were drawn.

Time point given: peak reinfection, 3 to 8 weeks after reinfection detection. TCR sequencing was done directly ex vivo on sorted cells, without expansion in vitro. Donors came from people who inject drugs enrolled in HEPCO, Canada. The J segment lost 8 bases and the V segment lost 5 bases, leaving 13 bases of the junction unmatched. Germline V gene sequence: CDR1 WNHNN, CDR2 SYGVQD (reference sequence). There are 16 residues in the CDR3. Profiling relied on immunoSEQ multiplex PCR, and the TCRdb table lists in-frame clones only, not all of them. The sample includes tens of thousands of clones, 88% of them seen just once.

The sequence derives from a man between 18 and 35 years old with hepatitis C virus infection. This chain links TRBV10-1 with TRBJ2-1; 9 nucleotides align to TRBD2. Material for sequencing was naive CD8+ T cells sorted from blood. The chain's CDR3 is CASSWTSARKDHEQFF. The CDR3 nucleotides read TGCGCCAGCAGTTGGACTAGCGCGAGGAAGGATCATGAGCAGTTCTTC.